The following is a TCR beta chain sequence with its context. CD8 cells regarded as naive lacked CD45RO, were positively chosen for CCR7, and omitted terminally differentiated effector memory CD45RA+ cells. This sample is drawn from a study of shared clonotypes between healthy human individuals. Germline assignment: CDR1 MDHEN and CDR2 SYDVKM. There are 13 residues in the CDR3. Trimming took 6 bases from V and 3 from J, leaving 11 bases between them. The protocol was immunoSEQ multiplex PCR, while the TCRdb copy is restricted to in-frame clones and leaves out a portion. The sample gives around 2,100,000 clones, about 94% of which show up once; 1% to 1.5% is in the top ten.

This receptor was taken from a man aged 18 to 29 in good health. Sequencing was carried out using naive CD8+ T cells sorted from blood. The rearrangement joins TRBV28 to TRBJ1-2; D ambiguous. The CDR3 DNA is TGTGCCAGCAGCTTACAGCTGTACTATGGCTACACCTTC. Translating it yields CASSLQLYYGYTF.